Each of the 27 T cell receptor beta chains below was sequenced from the same sample in a study of cytomegalovirus exposure and HLA in healthy donors. PCR employed 60 Vbeta and 13 Jbeta primers. Measured with immunoSEQ multiplex PCR; TCRdb has only the in-frame clones, and not every one. Of roughly 140,000 clones listed, roughly four fifths were seen once; the top ten hold 4.5% to 6%. The sequencing sample was made of PBMCs. These receptor sequences come from a woman between 50 and 59 years old in good health and CMV-seronegative.

The gene calls are TRBV4-2 and TRBJ2-3; 11 nucleotides align to TRBD2. The ends lost 1 base at V and 2 bases at J; junction bases unmatched: 8. This CDR3 region has 18 residues. The germline gives CDR1 LGHNA, CDR2 YNFKEQ. The CDR3 coding sequence is TGTGCCAGCAGCCAAGTGACTAGCGGGGTTTCCGTCACAGATACGCAGTATTTT. Encoded protein: CASSQVTSGVSVTDTQYF.

The rearrangement uses TRBV7-9 and TRBJ1-5; D gene unclear. This CDR3 comprises 13 residues. CDR1 and CDR2 (germline): SEHNR, FQNEAQ (reference sequence). Trimming shortened V by 3 bases and J by 5 bases, and 8 bases separated the two germline ends. In DNA, the CDR3 is TGTGCCAGCAGCTTTTCCGGGGATCAGCCCCAGCATTTT. It yields the protein CASSFSGDQPQHF.

The chain has TRBV13 and TRBJ2-2, with D maybe TRBD1 (6 bases). CDR1 and CDR2 from the germline V gene are PRHDT and FYEKMQ (reference sequence). The V end lost 5 bases, the J end lost 1 base, and 17 bases lay between the germline ends. The CDR3 has 17 residues. The CDR3 DNA reads as TGTGCCAGCAGCCCACTCTGGGGCAGGGGGAACACCGGGGAGCTGTTTTTT. Translated, it gives CASSPLWGRGNTGELFF.

The V call is TRBV27, the J call TRBJ2-6; a possible D gene is TRBD1 (7 bases). Germline values: CDR1 MNHEY, CDR2 SMNVEV (reference sequence). CDR3 length equals 15 residues. V was trimmed by 5 bases and J by 3 bases, leaving 11 bases between them. The CDR3 nucleotides read TGTGCCAGCAGTCAGGGGGGTGGTGGGGCCAACGTCCTGACTTTC. As protein: CASSQGGGGANVLTF.

About this clone itself: Other nucleotide sequences from this sample produce the same CDR3. The chain has TRBV29-1 and TRBJ2-6, with 7 bases that match TRBD1. The V and J ends lost 4 bases and 4 bases, in that order; junction bases with no gene match: 10. Germline V gives CDR1 SQVTM, CDR2 ANQGSEA. This CDR3 contains 16 residues. This CDR3 reads CSVAGTAYSGANVLTF. The DNA of the CDR3 is TGCAGCGTTGCCGGGACAGCTTACTCGGGGGCCAACGTCCTGACTTTC.

The rearrangement links TRBV6-5 to TRBJ1-2; no clear D. Germline lookup yields CDR1 MNHEY and CDR2 SVGAGI. Deletions cut 7 bases from V and 6 bases from J, with 18 bases between. This CDR3 is 14 amino acids long. The CDR3, as DNA: TGTGCCAGCAAGGAACGAGGGATGCACGATGGCTACACCTTC. Translation: CASKERGMHDGYTF.

The chain employs TRBV7-2 and TRBJ1-6, with D possibly TRBD1 on 5 matching bases. The germline gives CDR1 SGHTA, CDR2 FQGNSA. CDR3 length equals 12 residues. V lost 5 bases to trimming and J lost 13 bases, with 12 bases between them. CDR3 sequence reads: CASSTGRSPLHF. The CDR3 DNA sequence: TGTGCCAGCAGCACAGGAAGGTCCCCCCTCCACTTT.

The chain carries TRBV7-2 and TRBJ1-2; 7 nucleotides line up with TRBD1. Germline loops: CDR1 SGHTA, CDR2 FQGNSA. Germline trimming cut 5 bases from V and 7 bases from J; bases unmatched to any gene: 7. The CDR3 contains 13 residues. The CDR3 DNA sequence: TGTGCCAGCAGCATGACAGGGCTTGGTGGCTACACCTTC. This translates into CASSMTGLGGYTF.

The table lists this clone with a few counts. V gene TRBV30 combines with J gene TRBJ2-3, with D tentatively TRBD2 (6 bases). V was clipped by 7 bases and J by 2 bases, with 13 bases between them. The germline V gene encodes CDR1 GTSNPN and CDR2 SVGIG (reference sequence). This CDR3 contains 13 residues. The CDR3 region is CALSGSYTDTQYF. The DNA for the CDR3 is TGTGCCTTGAGCGGGTCTTACACAGATACGCAGTATTTT. The full variable domain, in which reference TRBV30 and TRBJ2-3 provide the parts outside the CDR3, is SQTIHQWPATLVQPVGSPLSLECTVEGTSNPNLYWYRQAAGRGLQLLFYSVGIGQISSEVPQNLSASRPQDRQFILSSKKLLLSDSGFYLCALSGSYTDTQYFGPGTRLTVL.

The V and J genes are TRBV14 and TRBJ2-5, with D maybe TRBD2 (6 bases). This CDR3 has 14 amino acids. V was shortened by 0 bases and J by 6 bases, with 11 bases between the two germline ends. Germline values: CDR1 SGHDN, CDR2 FVKESK. The CDR3 spells CASSQDPGRKTQYF. CDR3 DNA sequence: TGTGCCAGCAGCCAAGATCCAGGGAGGAAGACCCAGTACTTC.

The gene calls are TRBV5-4 and TRBJ1-3; 9 nucleotides line up with TRBD1. CDR3 length: 18 amino acids. Trimming removed 0 bases from V and 0 bases from J; junction bases left unmatched: 7. Germline V CDR1 and CDR2: SGHNT, YYREEE (reference sequence). CDR3 protein: CASSLAPPGQGSGNTIYF. CDR3 DNA: TGTGCCAGCAGCTTGGCTCCGCCGGGACAGGGCTCTGGAAACACCATATATTTT. Based on the CDR3 plus reference TRBV5-4 and TRBJ1-3, the full variable domain is ETGVTQSPTHLIKTRGQQVTLRCSSQSGHNTVSWYQQALGQGPQFIFQYYREEENGRGNFPPRFSGLQFPNYSSELNVNALELDDSALYLCASSLAPPGQGSGNTIYFGEGSWLTVV.

The chain carries TRBV27 and TRBJ2-7, with a tentative D call TRBD2 (5 bases). The germline gives CDR1 MNHEY, CDR2 SMNVEV (reference sequence). The CDR3 sequence is 12 residues long. V was cut by 4 bases and J by 6 bases, with 10 bases left in between. The CDR3 spells CASSSRGSEQYF. The CDR3, as DNA: TGTGCCAGCAGTTCACGGGGTAGCGAGCAGTACTTC.

The chain links TRBV4-3 to TRBJ1-4; no clear D gene. Per the germline V gene, CDR1 is LGHNA and CDR2 is YSLEER. V was trimmed by 0 bases and J by 8 bases, leaving 19 bases between them. CDR3 length: 17 residues. CDR3 in amino acids: CASSQDPLGGSDEKLFF. The CDR3 region has the DNA TGCGCCAGCAGCCAAGATCCGCTTGGAGGGAGCGACGAAAAACTGTTTTTT.

The chain employs TRBV2 and TRBJ1-4; the match to TRBD1 covers 8 bases. The V gene's germline CDR1 is SNHLY and CDR2 FYNNEI. CDR3 size: 13 residues. J lost 5 bases, V lost 7 bases, and 3 bases had no gene match. In nucleotides, the CDR3 is TGTGCCAGCAAGACAGGGGTGAATGAAAAACTGTTTTTT. This codes for CASKTGVNEKLFF. Variable domain in full (rest from reference TRBV2 and TRBJ1-4): EPEVTQTPSHQVTQMGQEVILRCVPISNHLYFYWYRQILGQKVEFLVSFYNNEISEKSEIFDDQFSVERPDGSNFTLKIRSTKLEDSAMYFCASKTGVNEKLFFGSGTQLSVL.

The chain carries TRBV11-3 and TRBJ2-1; D is perhaps TRBD2 (5 bases). The germline V gene encodes CDR1 SGHNT and CDR2 YENEEA. The CDR3 covers 15 residues. V was trimmed by 11 bases and J by 0 bases, leaving 17 bases between them. CDR3 nucleotides: TGTGCCTCCCAAAAAGGGAGTAGCTCCTACAATGAGCAGTTCTTC. This codes for CASQKGSSSYNEQFF. The whole variable domain, remainder taken from reference TRBV11-3 and TRBJ2-1, is EAGVVQSPRYKIIEKKQPVAFWCNPISGHNTLYWYLQNLGQGPELLIRYENEEAVDDSQLPKDRFSAERLKGVDSTLKIQPAELGDSAVYLCASQKGSSSYNEQFFGPGTRLTVL.

The rearrangement links TRBV30 to TRBJ2-4; 11 nucleotides agree with TRBD2. The germline gives CDR1 GTSNPN, CDR2 SVGIG (reference sequence). The CDR3 spans 13 residues. V lost 4 bases and J lost 9; bases outside the gene matches: 5. CDR3 bases: TGTGCCTGGATAGCGGGGGGGCATTCCATTCAGTACTTC. Its protein product is CAWIAGGHSIQYF.

The chain couples TRBV7-2 to TRBJ1-1; TRBD1 matches 11 bases. Germline V gene sequence: CDR1 SGHTA, CDR2 FQGNSA. Losses at the gene ends were 4 bases for V and 3 bases for J; bases not matched to a gene: 4. The CDR3 is 15 amino acids. CDR3 bases: TGTGCCAGCAGCTCGGACAGGGGGCCCGACACTGAAGCTTTCTTT. Protein product: CASSSDRGPDTEAFF.

The chain joins TRBV30 to TRBJ2-3, with 8 bases matching TRBD1. From germline, CDR1 is GTSNPN and CDR2 SVGIG (reference sequence). The CDR3 extends over 15 amino acids. With V trimmed by 5 bases and J by 6 bases, 13 bases remained unmatched. The CDR3 sequence: CAWSAGQGWGDTQYF. CDR3 DNA sequence: TGTGCCTGGTCCGCCGGACAGGGCTGGGGGGATACGCAGTATTTT.

The sample holds a few counts of this clone. J is TRBJ2-1 and V is TRBV19; 11 bases are shared with TRBD2. Germline-derived CDR1 and CDR2 are LNHDA and SQIVND (reference sequence). The CDR3 runs 15 residues. After removal of 6 bases from V and 6 bases from J, the junction contained 7 bases not matched to a gene. The CDR3 nucleotides are TGTGCCAGTAGCCTGACTAGCGGGGAGACCAATGAGCAGTTCTTC. Encoded protein: CASSLTSGETNEQFF.

The chain carries TRBV7-9 and TRBJ1-3; D perhaps matches TRBD1 (6 bases). The CDR3 length is 17 residues. V was clipped by 3 bases and J by 4 bases, with 19 bases between them. Per the germline V gene, CDR1 is SEHNR and CDR2 is FQNEAQ (reference sequence). The DNA of the CDR3 is TGTGCCAGCAGCTTTCTTAACTCAGGGGTAGGGGGAAACACCATATATTTT. Its translation is CASSFLNSGVGGNTIYF.

The V call is TRBV10-3, the J call TRBJ2-1, with a weak D call TRBD1 (5 bases). CDR1 is ENHRY, CDR2 SYGVKD, per germline. The CDR3 totals 12 residues. Trimming shortened V by 10 bases and J by 5 bases, and 12 bases separated the two germline ends. CDR3 coding DNA: TGTGCCACAGACGACAGAAACAATGAGCAGTTCTTC. Amino acid sequence: CATDDRNNEQFF.

The chain links TRBV19 to TRBJ1-5; the match to TRBD1 covers 10 bases. V shed 4 bases and J 4 bases; nucleotides not matched to a gene: 1. CDR3 length equals 14 residues. Germline CDR1 reads LNHDA; CDR2 reads SQIVND (reference sequence). The CDR3 DNA reads as TGTGCCAGTAGTACGGACAGGGGGAATCAGCCCCAGCATTTT. It translates to CASSTDRGNQPQHF.

The chain employs TRBV27 and TRBJ1-3, with TRBD1 matching 8 bases. CDR3 length equals 15 residues. Germline V gene lookup returns CDR1 MNHEY and CDR2 SMNVEV (reference sequence). V shed 6 bases and J 0 bases; nucleotides not matched to a gene: 4. For the CDR3, the DNA is TGTGCCAGCAGAAATACAGGGGGCTCTGGAAACACCATATATTTT. Amino acids: CASRNTGGSGNTIYF.

The chain links TRBV9 to TRBJ2-3; the match to TRBD2 covers 9 bases. The germline CDR1 and CDR2 sequences are SGDLS and YYNGEE. This CDR3 has 15 amino acids. V trimming: 6 bases; J trimming: 1 base; junction bases outside the gene matches: 6. CDR3 nucleotide sequence: TGTGCCAGCACTAATAGCGGGAGTGGCACAGATACGCAGTATTTT. Amino acids: CASTNSGSGTDTQYF.

The chain combines TRBV20-1 with TRBJ1-2; D perhaps matches TRBD1 (6 bases). CDR3 length equals 11 residues. V dropped 3 bases and J dropped 7 bases, with 9 bases sitting between them. CDR1 and CDR2 (germline): DFQATT, SNEGSKA (reference sequence). The CDR3 here is CSARAGAGYTF. CDR3 sequence (DNA): TGCAGTGCTAGGGCAGGGGCTGGCTACACCTTC.

The sample holds one count of this clone. The J gene is TRBJ1-2, the V gene TRBV6-1; the match to TRBD1 covers 9 bases. The V segment lost 2 bases and the J segment 6 bases; nucleotides outside the gene matches: 16. Germline V gene lookup returns CDR1 MNHNS and CDR2 SASEGT. The CDR3 contains 18 residues. CDR3 sequence (DNA): TGTGCCAGCAGTGAATGGGGGACCGGGACAGGGTTCGGGAATGGCTACACCTTC. It codes for CASSEWGTGTGFGNGYTF.

This sequence joins TRBV18 and TRBJ2-2; 8 nucleotides align to TRBD2. Trimming removed 2 bases from V and 6 bases from J; junction bases left unmatched: 11. The CDR3 consists of 17 residues. Germline CDR1 reads KGHSH; CDR2 reads LQKENI. CDR3 in amino acids: CASSPFFDTAGAGELFF. The CDR3, as DNA: TGTGCCAGCTCACCATTCTTCGACACAGCGGGGGCCGGGGAGCTGTTTTTT. The full variable domain, with the rest looked up from reference TRBV18 and TRBJ2-2, is NAGVMQNPRHLVRRRGQEARLRCSPMKGHSHVYWYRQLPEEGLKFMVYLQKENIIDESGMPKERFSAEFPKEGPSILRIQQVVRGDSAAYFCASSPFFDTAGAGELFFGEGSRLTVL.